One and the same sample provided the 18 T cell receptor beta chains below, sequenced in a study of blood T cell repertoires in COVID-19. Here immunoSEQ multiplex PCR was the method, and the copy in TCRdb shows in-frame clones only, minus some. Altogether approximately 330,000 clones are present, approximately 86% being singletons, with the ten largest covering approximately 4.6%. Sequencing was carried out using PBMCs or T cells enriched from blood (not recorded which). The receptors here all came from a woman between 40 and 50 years old with acute COVID-19.

The gene calls are TRBV15 and TRBJ2-7, with D unclear. The V end was cut by 0 bases, the J end by 3 bases, with 12 bases between. The CDR3 extends over 15 amino acids. The germline CDR1 and CDR2 sequences are LNHNV and YYDKDF (reference sequence). As DNA, the CDR3 is TGTGCCACCAGCAGAGATCTGGGCCCCGGCTACGAGCAGTACTTC. It codes for CATSRDLGPGYEQYF.

The V call is TRBV15, the J call TRBJ1-1; 10 nucleotides align to TRBD1. Trimming removed 4 bases from V and 5 bases from J; junction bases left unmatched: 4. Germline V gene lookup returns CDR1 LNHNV and CDR2 YYDKDF (reference sequence). The CDR3 is made up of 14 amino acids. The DNA of the CDR3 is TGTGCCACCAGCACCGGACAGGGGGTGACTGAAGCTTTCTTT. It is translated as CATSTGQGVTEAFF.

CDR3 nucleotides: TGTGCCAGTTGGACAGGGGCTAACACAGATACGCAGTATTTT. It specifies CASWTGANTDTQYF. V is TRBV28 and J is TRBJ2-3, with 9 bases aligning to TRBD1. V lost 9 bases and J lost 2; bases outside the gene matches: 6. The CDR3 is 14 amino acids. Germline values: CDR1 MDHEN, CDR2 SYDVKM.

The V gene is TRBV18, the J gene TRBJ1-5, with TRBD1 identical over 7 bases. V trimming: 9 bases; J trimming: 4 bases; junction bases outside the gene matches: 6. The CDR3 contains 13 residues. Germline CDR1 reads KGHSH; CDR2 reads LQKENI. CDR3 residues: CASRDSSNQPQHF. As DNA, the CDR3 is TGTGCCAGTCGGGACAGTTCAAATCAGCCCCAGCATTTT. Complete variable domain (other parts from reference TRBV18 and TRBJ1-5): NAGVMQNPRHLVRRRGQEARLRCSPMKGHSHVYWYRQLPEEGLKFMVYLQKENIIDESGMPKERFSAEFPKEGPSILRIQQVVRGDSAAYFCASRDSSNQPQHFGDGTRLSIL.

The V gene is TRBV5-4, the J gene TRBJ2-7, with a tentative D call TRBD1 (5 bases). With 7 bases removed from V and 2 bases from J, the gap between germline ends came to 16 bases. The CDR3 contains 14 residues. Germline V CDR1 and CDR2: SGHNT, YYREEE (reference sequence). The CDR3 DNA reads TGTGCCAGCCATCCAAAGGGGAACCCCTACGAGCAGTACTTC. Protein product: CASHPKGNPYEQYF.

The chain combines TRBV7-9 with TRBJ1-1; 8 nucleotides agree with TRBD1. With 4 bases clipped from V and 4 bases from J, the junction kept 8 bases outside the gene matches. Germline CDR1 and CDR2: SEHNR and FQNEAQ (reference sequence). The CDR3 length is 15 residues. CDR3 DNA: TGTGCCAGCAGCTCCCGTAGGACAGGGACCACTGAAGCTTTCTTT. It is translated as CASSSRRTGTTEAFF.

This clone occurred once. The chain couples TRBV10-3 to TRBJ2-5; D might be TRBD1 (6 bases). The CDR3 is 14 amino acids. Trimming stripped 8 bases from V and 5 bases from J, with 18 bases between. From germline, CDR1 is ENHRY and CDR2 SYGVKD. The CDR3 loop reads CAIGSGGAAETQYF. CDR3 sequence (DNA): TGTGCCATCGGTAGTGGGGGCGCAGCTGAGACCCAGTACTTC.

Note on this clone: Other DNA variants within this sample encode the same CDR3. The chain couples TRBV27 to TRBJ1-5; a weak D match, TRBD1 (6 bases). From germline, CDR1 is MNHEY and CDR2 SMNVEV (reference sequence). The CDR3 consists of 13 residues. V lost 2 bases and J 7 bases, leaving 9 bases between the germline ends. The CDR3 DNA reads as TGTGCCAGCAGTTTACAGGGGAACCAGCCCCAGCATTTT. Encoded protein: CASSLQGNQPQHF.

V is TRBV5-1 and J is TRBJ2-4; TRBD1 aligns across 7 bases. The V gene end was trimmed by 6 bases and the J gene end by 3 bases; junction bases not matched to a gene: 9. This CDR3 spans 15 amino acids. CDR1 and CDR2 (germline): SGHRS, YFSETQ. CDR3 sequence (DNA): TGCGCCAGCACCGAAGGGGGCCCGCTCAAAAACATTCAGTACTTC. Protein sequence: CASTEGGPLKNIQYF.

The chain has TRBV6-1 and TRBJ2-1; TRBD2 aligns across 12 bases. This CDR3 spans 18 amino acids. J was trimmed by 7 bases and V by 0 bases; bases with no gene match: 10. Germline values: CDR1 MNHNS, CDR2 SASEGT. The CDR3 here is CASSEALRSSGRANEQFF. CDR3 DNA: TGTGCCAGCAGTGAAGCGCTGAGATCTAGCGGGAGGGCGAATGAGCAGTTCTTC.

This clone was seen only once. The rearrangement joins TRBV6-5 to TRBJ2-4; tentative D call: TRBD1 (6 bases). V lost 8 bases to trimming and J lost 7 bases, with 15 bases between them. Germline V CDR1 and CDR2: MNHEY, SVGAGI. CDR3 length equals 13 residues. CDR3 residues: CASGLDRTNIQYF. The CDR3 DNA follows: TGTGCCAGCGGCCTGGACAGAACTAACATTCAGTACTTC.

V gene TRBV19 combines with J gene TRBJ1-5; D is possibly TRBD1 (6 bases). V was pared by 4 bases and J by 2 bases, with 18 bases between. The CDR3 has 17 residues. CDR1 is LNHDA and CDR2 is SQIVND in the germline V gene (reference sequence). For the CDR3, the DNA is TGTGCCAGTAGTAAAAAACCCACAGGGACGGGCAATCAGCCCCAGCATTTT. Translated, it gives CASSKKPTGTGNQPQHF.

This clone was recorded only once. The chain uses TRBV5-1 and TRBJ1-1; D is ambiguous. The CDR3 consists of 15 residues. V lost 3 bases and J 1 base, leaving 13 bases between the germline ends. The germline V gene has CDR1 SGHRS and CDR2 YFSETQ. CDR3 residues: CASSYPYGENTEAFF. CDR3 coding DNA: TGCGCCAGCAGCTACCCTTATGGAGAGAACACTGAAGCTTTCTTT.

The chain joins TRBV6-2 or TRBV6-3 to TRBJ1-1; D possibly corresponds to TRBD1 (6 bases). CDR1 MNHEY and CDR2 SVGEGT come from the germline V gene. The V end lost 2 bases, the J end lost 4 bases, and 14 bases lay between the germline ends. The CDR3 is 15 residues long. CDR3 DNA sequence: TGTGCCAGCAGTTACGGGGGGGGAGGGGGCACTGAAGCTTTCTTT. Encoded protein: CASSYGGGGGTEAFF.

In its sample, this clone was seen once. This rearrangement joins TRBV19 to TRBJ1-1, with D uncertain. Germline V CDR1 and CDR2: LNHDA, SQIVND (reference sequence). Deletions cut 6 bases from V and 7 bases from J, with 6 bases between. CDR3 size: 10 residues. DNA of the CDR3: TGTGCCAGTAGGTGCGGTGAAGCTTTCTTT. Encoded protein: CASRCGEAFF.

V gene TRBV27 combines with J gene TRBJ2-7; 7 nucleotides match TRBD2. The germline V gene has CDR1 MNHEY and CDR2 SMNVEV (reference sequence). CDR3 size: 18 residues. The V and J ends lost 5 bases and 3 bases, in that order; junction bases with no gene match: 19. The CDR3 DNA reads TGTGCCAGCAGTCTCGGGCCCGGTCGTGGGGGAGGGAACTACGAGCAGTACTTC. This translates into CASSLGPGRGGGNYEQYF.

The CDR3 sequence is CASSETGQYNEQFF. CDR3 DNA sequence: TGTGCCAGCAGTGAAACGGGACAATACAATGAGCAGTTCTTC. The chain has TRBV6-1 and TRBJ2-1; D may be TRBD1 (6 bases). CDR1 is MNHNS and CDR2 is SASEGT in the germline V gene. The CDR3 has 14 residues. Trimming removed 2 bases from V and 4 bases from J, with 9 bases in between.

This clone is a singleton in its sample. This chain connects TRBV14 to TRBJ1-1; maybe TRBD1 (6 bases). With 4 bases removed from V and 5 bases from J, the gap between germline ends came to 20 bases. Germline assignment: CDR1 SGHDN and CDR2 FVKESK. CDR3 size: 16 residues. For the CDR3, the DNA is TGTGCCAGCAGCCCATTCGGGGGGGGCCCCCGGACTGAAGCTTTCTTT. The encoded protein is CASSPFGGGPRTEAFF.